This is a list of T cell receptor beta chains from one sample in a study of siplizumab effects on memory and regulatory T cells. The assay was immunoSEQ multiplex PCR, and TCRdb's table has in-frame clones only and misses some. The sample lists some 97,000 clones; about nine tenths were seen once. Sequencing was performed on CD4+ T cells sorted from blood. The receptors originated from a human donor in good health. Some clones in this sample may be carry-over from other donors' samples. Each CDR3 is given with its conserved first and last residue. The D gene is left open where the match is weak. Clone size is shown for a subset of rows, as once, few, many or a class of expanded clone.

j_call | d_call | v_call | clone_size | cdr3_aa | cdr3_nt
TRBJ2-1 | - | TRBV20-1 | - | CSASLGLVMFF | TGCAGTGCTAGTCTGGGACTGGTAATGTTCTTC
TRBJ1-1 | - | TRBV6-5 | once | CASRYEGGLPAFF | TGTGCCAGCAGGTACGAAGGGGGGCTACCTGCTTTCTTT
TRBJ2-7 | TRBD2 | TRBV9 | - | CASSVGGSGTTIEQYF | TGTGCCAGCAGCGTAGGAGGTAGCGGGACGACCATCGAGCAGTACTTC
TRBJ2-1 | TRBD2 | TRBV7-9 | - | CASSFPSGLFYNEQFF | TGTGCCAGCAGCTTCCCTAGCGGACTGTTCTACAATGAGCAGTTCTTC
TRBJ1-1 | - | TRBV28 | - | CASSMTGRFEAFF | TGTGCCAGCAGTATGACAGGAAGGTTTGAAGCTTTCTTT
TRBJ2-3 | - | TRBV4-1 | - | CASSQDLGSTDTQYF | TGCGCCAGCAGCCAAGATCTAGGTAGCACAGATACGCAGTATTTT
TRBJ2-3 | TRBD2 | TRBV19 | - | CASSMGLAGGSDTQYF | TGTGCCAGTAGTATGGGACTAGCGGGAGGGTCGGATACGCAGTATTTT
TRBJ2-7 | - | TRBV11-2 | - | CASSGRGITYEQYF | TGTGCCAGCTCGGGCAGGGGAATTACCTACGAGCAGTACTTC
TRBJ2-7 | - | TRBV2 | - | CASRAQGSSYEQYF | TGTGCCAGCAGAGCCCAGGGTAGTAGCTACGAGCAGTACTTC
TRBJ2-1 | TRBD1 | TRBV7-6 | - | CASSPRGGQGAYNEQFF | TGTGCCAGCAGCCCCCGTGGGGGACAGGGAGCCTACAATGAGCAGTTCTTC
TRBJ1-2 | - | TRBV7-9 | - | CASSLIRYGYTF | TGTGCCAGCAGCTTAATTCGTTATGGCTACACCTTC
TRBJ2-7 | - | TRBV5-1 | - | CASSLGQGAYEQYF | TGCGCCAGCAGCTTGGGTCAGGGCGCCTACGAGCAGTACTTC
TRBJ2-5 | - | TRBV28 | - | CASSSLDLGHQETQYF | TGTGCCAGCAGTTCTCTGGACTTGGGGCACCAAGAGACCCAGTACTTC
TRBJ2-2 | - | TRBV2 | once | CASKMVGATGELFF | TGTGCCAGCAAAATGGTGGGAGCCACCGGGGAGCTGTTTTTT
TRBJ2-3 | - | TRBV28 | - | CASSPTRSTDTQYF | TGTGCCAGCAGTCCGACACGGAGCACAGATACGCAGTATTTT
TRBJ2-7 | - | TRBV18 | - | CASSQGSQKNEQYF | TGTGCCAGCTCACAAGGATCCCAAAAAAACGAGCAGTACTTC
TRBJ1-1 | - | TRBV5-4 | once | CASSSPGPLTEAFF | TGTGCCAGCAGCTCTCCGGGCCCCTTAACTGAAGCTTTCTTT
TRBJ2-2 | TRBD1 | TRBV9 | - | CASSQGAGGGGELFF | TGTGCCAGCAGCCAAGGGGCAGGGGGCGGCGGGGAGCTGTTTTTT
TRBJ2-1 | - | TRBV2 | - | CASSEKHLVENEQFF | TGTGCCAGCAGTGAAAAGCACTTAGTTGAGAATGAGCAGTTCTTC
TRBJ1-2 | TRBD1 | TRBV28 | - | CASSTRGRGGYTF | TGTGCCAGCAGTACCAGGGGGCGGGGTGGCTACACCTTC
TRBJ2-3 | TRBD2 | TRBV9 | few | CASSRTSGTTDTQYF | TGTGCCAGCAGCAGGACTAGCGGGACCACAGATACGCAGTATTTT
TRBJ1-1 | TRBD1 | TRBV4-1 | - | CASSGTGLNTEAFF | TGCGCCAGCAGCGGGACAGGACTAAACACTGAAGCTTTCTTT
TRBJ1-4 | TRBD1 | TRBV18 | - | CASSRYDRGEKLFF | TGTGCCAGCTCTCGATACGACAGGGGAGAAAAACTGTTTTTT
TRBJ1-3 | - | TRBV21-1 | - | CASSQRGFSGNTIYF | TGTGCCAGCAGCCAACGTGGTTTCTCTGGAAACACCATATATTTT
TRBJ2-1 | - | TRBV19 | - | CASSPSRTLTDNEQFF | TGTGCCAGTAGTCCCTCAAGGACACTAACTGACAATGAGCAGTTCTTC
TRBJ2-3 | - | TRBV5-1 | - | CASSLSGTPTDTQYF | TGCGCCAGCAGCTTAAGTGGCACCCCCACAGATACGCAGTATTTT
TRBJ2-1 | - | TRBV28 | - | CASSAQGSEQFF | TGTGCCAGCAGTGCGCAGGGGAGTGAGCAGTTCTTC
TRBJ2-7 | TRBD2 | TRBV29-1 | - | CSVTGTSYEQYF | TGCAGCGTCACCGGGACTAGCTACGAGCAGTACTTC
TRBJ2-7 | - | TRBV4-1 | - | CASSQERSRTLATYEQYF | TGCGCCAGCAGCCAAGAACGATCGAGGACTCTTGCTACCTACGAGCAGTACTTC
TRBJ2-2 | - | TRBV7-3 | - | CASSQNQGGQGELFF | TGTGCCAGCAGCCAAAATCAGGGGGGCCAAGGGGAGCTGTTTTTT
TRBJ1-1 | TRBD1 | TRBV29-1 | - | CSVGNRGDTEAFF | TGCAGCGTTGGAAACAGGGGGGACACTGAAGCTTTCTTT
TRBJ2-7 | - | TRBV6-1 | - | CASSESWASSYEQYF | TGTGCCAGCAGTGAAAGCTGGGCATCCTCCTACGAGCAGTACTTC